A selection of T cell receptor beta chains follows, all from one sample in a study of blood T cell repertoires in COVID-19. Generated by immunoSEQ multiplex PCR, the TCRdb table keeps only in-frame clones and is missing some. The table has over 100,000 clones, 87% seen once. The sequencing sample was made of peripheral blood. These receptors all stem from a man aged 45-65 years with active COVID-19. Each CDR3 is given with its conserved first and last residue. D genes are given only for firm matches. A row's size may be missing; if present it is once, few, many or a size class.

J	V	D	size	DNA	CDR3
TRBJ1-5	TRBV3-1/TRBV3-2	TRBD1	NA	TGTGCCAGCAGCCAAGGAGGACAGGGGGCTTATCAGCCCCAGCATTTT	CASSQGGQGAYQPQHF
TRBJ2-2	TRBV3-1/TRBV3-2	NA	NA	TGTGCCAGCACCCGGACAGCCACCGGGGAGCTGTTTTTT	CASTRTATGELFF
TRBJ2-1	TRBV5-4	TRBD2	NA	TGTGCCAGCAGCTTATCAAGCGGGGGGGCCGGAAATGAGCAGTTCTTC	CASSLSSGGAGNEQFF
TRBJ2-3	TRBV7-9	TRBD2	NA	TGTGCCAGCAGCTTAGCTGGTGCGGGGGTCACAGATACGCAGTATTTT	CASSLAGAGVTDTQYF
TRBJ2-7	TRBV19	TRBD2	NA	TGTGCCAGTAGTCATAGCGGGGCCCCCTACGAGCAGTACTTC	CASSHSGAPYEQYF
TRBJ1-1	TRBV2	NA	NA	TGTGCCAGCAACCGACAAGAGAACACTGAAGCTTTCTTT	CASNRQENTEAFF
TRBJ1-3	TRBV4-1	NA	NA	TGCGCCAGCAGCCAAGGCAGGGCCGGTGGAAACACCATATATTTT	CASSQGRAGGNTIYF
TRBJ2-1	TRBV2	NA	NA	TGTGCCAGCAGGCCCTATCCCGTCAATGAGCAGTTCTTC	CASRPYPVNEQFF
TRBJ1-2	TRBV30	TRBD1	NA	TGTGCCTGGGCATACGAGGGCAGGGGGCATGGCTACACCTTC	CAWAYEGRGHGYTF
TRBJ2-2	TRBV5-4	NA	few	TGTGCCAGCAGACAGAACTCGAACACCGGGGAGCTGTTTTTT	CASRQNSNTGELFF
TRBJ2-1	TRBV7-2	NA	NA	TGTGCCAGCAGCTTAGAAGGGGCTCCCGGCAATGAGCAGTTCTTC	CASSLEGAPGNEQFF
TRBJ2-3	TRBV11-2	TRBD2	NA	TGTGCCAGCAGCTCCCGGGGGGGAGATACGCAGTATTTT	CASSSRGGDTQYF
TRBJ1-1	TRBV7-9	TRBD1	NA	TGTGCCGGCTCGGGGACAGGGAGAGGGAACACTGAAGCTTTCTTT	CAGSGTGRGNTEAFF
TRBJ1-1	TRBV11-2	TRBD1	NA	TGTGCCAGCAGCCAGGGGGTCAGATCCAACACTGAAGCTTTCTTT	CASSQGVRSNTEAFF
TRBJ2-3	TRBV15	NA	NA	TGTGCCACCAGCAGAGACAAAACAGATACGCAGTATTTT	CATSRDKTDTQYF
TRBJ1-1	TRBV10-3	NA	NA	TGTGCCATCAGTGGGGGGACACTGAACACTGAAGCTTTCTTT	CAISGGTLNTEAFF
TRBJ1-1	TRBV29-1	NA	NA	TGCAGCGTTGATCCGGGGAACACTGAAGCTTTCTTT	CSVDPGNTEAFF
TRBJ2-7	TRBV6-2/TRBV6-3	TRBD2	NA	TGTGCCAGCAGCGTTCGGGGGGGGCCATCGTACTTC	CASSVRGGPSYF
TRBJ1-1	TRBV5-1	NA	NA	TGCGCCAGCAGCTTGGTAGTAAACACTGAAGCTTTCTTT	CASSLVVNTEAFF
TRBJ2-5	TRBV5-1	TRBD1	NA	TGCGCCAGCAGCCGAAGCCAAGACAGGGGGGCGACCCAGTACTTC	CASSRSQDRGATQYF
TRBJ1-1	TRBV5-6	NA	NA	TGTGCCAGCAGCTGGGGGGATGGTACCACTGAAGCTTTCTTT	CASSWGDGTTEAFF
TRBJ2-7	TRBV7-8	NA	NA	TGTGCCAGCAGCTTAGGGTCGGGTCTTACCTACGAGCAGTACTTC	CASSLGSGLTYEQYF
TRBJ2-2	TRBV5-1	NA	once	TGCGCCAGCAGCCTCCGGGACTTGCCACCCGGGGAGCTGTTTTTT	CASSLRDLPPGELFF
TRBJ2-6	TRBV5-1	TRBD1	NA	TGCGCCAGCAGCTTGGGACAGGGGTCTGGGGCCAACGTCCTGACTTTC	CASSLGQGSGANVLTF
TRBJ1-3	TRBV4-2	NA	NA	TGTGCCAGCAGCCAGGAAGGATCCACGGGAGGAAACACCATATATTTT	CASSQEGSTGGNTIYF
TRBJ2-3	TRBV5-1	TRBD1	NA	TGCGCCAGCAGCTTGGGGGACAGTGCTAGCACAGATACGCAGTATTTT	CASSLGDSASTDTQYF
TRBJ1-5	TRBV29-1	NA	NA	TGCAGCGTGCTCGGGTCTTTGGGCCAGCATTTT	CSVLGSLGQHF
TRBJ1-2	TRBV19	TRBD1	NA	TGTGCCAGTAGTAGCCAGGACAGGGGGGTTGTTGGCTACACCTTC	CASSSQDRGVVGYTF
TRBJ2-7	TRBV7-9	TRBD1	few	TGTGCCAGCAGCCCACCATCCTCTAGGGGGCCCTCCTACGAGCAGTACTTC	CASSPPSSRGPSYEQYF
TRBJ2-3	TRBV19	TRBD1	NA	TGTGCCAGACACAGGGGGCGAAAAGATTTT	CARHRGRKDF
TRBJ1-3	TRBV29-1	TRBD1	NA	TGCAGCGCTTCGGGACAGGGGGGAATTAACACCATATATTTT	CSASGQGGINTIYF
TRBJ2-3	TRBV27	NA	NA	TGTGCCAGCAGTTTGGGTAGCCGGCTTACAGATACGCAGTATTTT	CASSLGSRLTDTQYF
TRBJ2-5	TRBV5-1	NA	NA	TGCGCCAGCAGCTTGGAGGTGGTCGGAGGGGAGACCCAGTACTTC	CASSLEVVGGETQYF